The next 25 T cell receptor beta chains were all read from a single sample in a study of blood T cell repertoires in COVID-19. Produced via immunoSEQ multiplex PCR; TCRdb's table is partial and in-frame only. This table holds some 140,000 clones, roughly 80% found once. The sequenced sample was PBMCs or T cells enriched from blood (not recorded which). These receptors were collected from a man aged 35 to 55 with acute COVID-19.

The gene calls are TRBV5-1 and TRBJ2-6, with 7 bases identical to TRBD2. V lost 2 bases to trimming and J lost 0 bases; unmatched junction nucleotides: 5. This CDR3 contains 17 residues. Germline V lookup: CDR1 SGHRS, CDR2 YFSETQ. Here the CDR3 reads CASSFRGENSGANVLTF. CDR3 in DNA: TGCGCCAGCAGCTTCCGGGGGGAAAACTCTGGGGCCAACGTCCTGACTTTC.

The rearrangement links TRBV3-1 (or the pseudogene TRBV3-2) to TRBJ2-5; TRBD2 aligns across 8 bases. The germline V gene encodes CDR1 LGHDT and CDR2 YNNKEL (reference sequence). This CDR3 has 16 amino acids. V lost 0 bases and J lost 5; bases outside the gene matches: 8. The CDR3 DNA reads TGTGCCAGCAGCCAAGATCCGGCGGGAGGAAGGGAGACCCAGTACTTC. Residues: CASSQDPAGGRETQYF.

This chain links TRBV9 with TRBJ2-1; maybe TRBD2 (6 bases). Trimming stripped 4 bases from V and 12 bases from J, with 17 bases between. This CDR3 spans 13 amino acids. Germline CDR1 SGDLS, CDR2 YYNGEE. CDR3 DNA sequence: TGTGCCAGCAGCCCAAGCGGAGGGTTTGCGCAGTTCTTC. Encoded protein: CASSPSGGFAQFF.

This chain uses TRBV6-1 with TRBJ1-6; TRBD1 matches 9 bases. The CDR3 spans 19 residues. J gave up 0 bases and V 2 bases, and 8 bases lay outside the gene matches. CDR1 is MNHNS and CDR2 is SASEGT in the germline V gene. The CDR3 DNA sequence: TGTGCCAGCAGTGAAATTCGGGACAGGGCTGCCTCCTATAATTCACCCCTCCACTTT. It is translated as CASSEIRDRAASYNSPLHF.

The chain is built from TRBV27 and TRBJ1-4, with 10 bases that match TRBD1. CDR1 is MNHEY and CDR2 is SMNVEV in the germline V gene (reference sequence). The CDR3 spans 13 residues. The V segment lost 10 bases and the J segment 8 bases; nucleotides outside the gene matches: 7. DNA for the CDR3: TGTGCCACTTCGACAGGGGGCCGAGAAAAACTGTTTTTT. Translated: CATSTGGREKLFF.

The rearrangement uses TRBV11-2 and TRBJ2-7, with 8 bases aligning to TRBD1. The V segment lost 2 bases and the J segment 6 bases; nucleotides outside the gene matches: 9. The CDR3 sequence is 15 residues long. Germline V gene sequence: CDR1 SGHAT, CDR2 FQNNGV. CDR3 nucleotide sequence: TGTGCCAGCAGCTTAAGAGTAGATACAGGGGGCGAGCAGTACTTC. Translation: CASSLRVDTGGEQYF.

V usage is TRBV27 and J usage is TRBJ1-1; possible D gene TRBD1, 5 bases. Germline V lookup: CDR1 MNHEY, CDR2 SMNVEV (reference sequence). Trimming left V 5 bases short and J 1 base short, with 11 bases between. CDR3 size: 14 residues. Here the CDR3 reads CASSARGRNTEAFF. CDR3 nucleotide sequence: TGTGCCAGCAGTGCGCGGGGGAGGAACACTGAAGCTTTCTTT.

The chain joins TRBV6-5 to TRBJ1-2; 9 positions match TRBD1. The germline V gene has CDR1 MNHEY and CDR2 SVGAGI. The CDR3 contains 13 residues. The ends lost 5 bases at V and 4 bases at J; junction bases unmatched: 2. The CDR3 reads CASSRTGAYGYTF. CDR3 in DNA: TGTGCCAGCAGTCGGACAGGGGCCTATGGCTACACCTTC.

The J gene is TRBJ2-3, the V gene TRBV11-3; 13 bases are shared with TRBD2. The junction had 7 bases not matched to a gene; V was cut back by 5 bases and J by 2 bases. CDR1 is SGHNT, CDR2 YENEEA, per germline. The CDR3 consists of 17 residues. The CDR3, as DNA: TGTGCCAGCAGCCGAGGACTAGCGGGGGCCCCCACAGATACGCAGTATTTT. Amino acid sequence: CASSRGLAGAPTDTQYF.

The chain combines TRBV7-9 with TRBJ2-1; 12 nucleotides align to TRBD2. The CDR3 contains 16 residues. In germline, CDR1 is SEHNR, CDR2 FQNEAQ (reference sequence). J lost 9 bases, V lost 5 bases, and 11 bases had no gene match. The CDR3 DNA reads TGTGCCAGCAGCCCTAGCGGGAGGGCCGGTGGGACTGAGCAGTTCTTC. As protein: CASSPSGRAGGTEQFF.

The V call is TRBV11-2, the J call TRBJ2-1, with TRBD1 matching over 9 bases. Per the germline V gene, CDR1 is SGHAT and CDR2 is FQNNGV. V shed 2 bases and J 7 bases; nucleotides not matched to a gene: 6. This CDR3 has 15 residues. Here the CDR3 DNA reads TGTGCCAGCAGCTTAAAGGACAGGGGTAGGAATGAGCAGTTCTTC. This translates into CASSLKDRGRNEQFF.

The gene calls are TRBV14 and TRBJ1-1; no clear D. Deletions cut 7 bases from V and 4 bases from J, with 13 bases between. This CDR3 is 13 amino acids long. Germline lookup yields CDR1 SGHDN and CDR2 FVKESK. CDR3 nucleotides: TGTGCCAGCAAGGGATGGGCGGGCACTGAAGCTTTCTTT. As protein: CASKGWAGTEAFF.

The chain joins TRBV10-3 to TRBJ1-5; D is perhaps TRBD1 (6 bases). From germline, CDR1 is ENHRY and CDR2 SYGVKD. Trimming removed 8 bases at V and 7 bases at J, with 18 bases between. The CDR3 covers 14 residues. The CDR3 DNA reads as TGTGCCATCCAGACAGGACGACAAAACCAGCCCCAGCATTTT. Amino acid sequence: CAIQTGRQNQPQHF.

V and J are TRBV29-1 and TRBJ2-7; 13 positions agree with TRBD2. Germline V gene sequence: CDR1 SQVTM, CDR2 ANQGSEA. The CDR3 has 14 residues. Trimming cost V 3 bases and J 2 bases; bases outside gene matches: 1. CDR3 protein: CSVETSGRTYEQYF. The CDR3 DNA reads TGCAGCGTTGAGACTAGCGGGAGGACCTACGAGCAGTACTTC.

CDR3 in DNA: TGTGCCAGTAGTATAGATGCTGGACAGCTCTACGAGCAGTACTTC. Translating it yields CASSIDAGQLYEQYF. The genes are TRBV19 and TRBJ2-7; perhaps TRBD1 as D (6 bases). CDR1 is LNHDA, CDR2 SQIVND, per germline (reference sequence). V shed 0 bases and J shed 3 bases, with 12 bases lying between them. The CDR3 length is 15 residues.

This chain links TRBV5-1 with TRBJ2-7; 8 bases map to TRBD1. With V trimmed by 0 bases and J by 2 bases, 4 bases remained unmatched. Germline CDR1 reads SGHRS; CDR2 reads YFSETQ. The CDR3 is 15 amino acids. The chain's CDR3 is CASSLGVTGAYEQYF. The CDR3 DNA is TGCGCCAGCAGCTTGGGGGTGACAGGGGCCTACGAGCAGTACTTC. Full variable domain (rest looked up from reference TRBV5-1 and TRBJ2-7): KAGVTQTPRYLIKTRGQQVTLSCSPISGHRSVSWYQQTPGQGLQFLFEYFSETQRNKGNFPGRFSGRQFSNSRSEMNVSTLELGDSALYLCASSLGVTGAYEQYFGPGTRLTVT.

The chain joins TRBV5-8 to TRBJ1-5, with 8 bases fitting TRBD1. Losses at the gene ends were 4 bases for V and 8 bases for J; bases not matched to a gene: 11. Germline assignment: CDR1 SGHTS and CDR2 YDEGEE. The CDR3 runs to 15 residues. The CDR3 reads CASSRQGALPEPQHF. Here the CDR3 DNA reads TGTGCCAGCAGCCGTCAGGGGGCCCTCCCAGAGCCCCAGCATTTT.

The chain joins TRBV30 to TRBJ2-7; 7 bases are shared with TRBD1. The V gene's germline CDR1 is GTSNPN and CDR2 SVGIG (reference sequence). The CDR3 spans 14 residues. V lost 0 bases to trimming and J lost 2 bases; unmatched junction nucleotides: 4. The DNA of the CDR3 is TGTGCCTGGAGTGTAATTCAGGGGGCCTACGAGCAGTACTTC. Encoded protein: CAWSVIQGAYEQYF.

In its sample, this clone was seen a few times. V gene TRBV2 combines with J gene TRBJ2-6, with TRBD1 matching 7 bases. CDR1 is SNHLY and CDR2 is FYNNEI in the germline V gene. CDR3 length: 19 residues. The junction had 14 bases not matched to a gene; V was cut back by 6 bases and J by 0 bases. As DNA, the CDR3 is TGTGCCAGCAGCTCCCCGGGACAGCGAGACCCCTCTGGGGCCAACGTCCTGACTTTC. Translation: CASSSPGQRDPSGANVLTF.

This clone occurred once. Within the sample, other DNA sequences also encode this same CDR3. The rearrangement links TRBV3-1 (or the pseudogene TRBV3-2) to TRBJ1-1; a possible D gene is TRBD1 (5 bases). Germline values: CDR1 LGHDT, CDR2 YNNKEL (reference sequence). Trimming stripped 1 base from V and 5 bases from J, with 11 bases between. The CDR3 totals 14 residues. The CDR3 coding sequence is TGTGCCAGCAGCCAAGCGGGGGGGAGGACTGAAGCTTTCTTT. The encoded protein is CASSQAGGRTEAFF.

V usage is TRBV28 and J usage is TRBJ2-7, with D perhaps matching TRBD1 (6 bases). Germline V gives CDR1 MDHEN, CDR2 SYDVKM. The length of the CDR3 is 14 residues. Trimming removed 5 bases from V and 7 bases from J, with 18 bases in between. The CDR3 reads CASSPPGQNREQYF. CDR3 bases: TGTGCCAGCAGTCCGCCGGGACAAAATCGGGAGCAGTACTTC.

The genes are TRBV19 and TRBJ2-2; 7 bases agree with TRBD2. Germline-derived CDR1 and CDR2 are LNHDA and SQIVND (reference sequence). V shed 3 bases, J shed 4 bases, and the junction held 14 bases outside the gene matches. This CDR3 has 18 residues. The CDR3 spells CASSILGTGGSVTGELFF. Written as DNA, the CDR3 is TGTGCCAGTAGTATTTTAGGAACGGGGGGTTCAGTCACCGGGGAGCTGTTTTTT.

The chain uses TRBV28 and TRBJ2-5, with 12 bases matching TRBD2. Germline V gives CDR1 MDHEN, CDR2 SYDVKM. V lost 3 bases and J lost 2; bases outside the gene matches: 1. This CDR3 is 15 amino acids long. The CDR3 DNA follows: TGTGCCAGCAGTTTGACTAGCGGGGGTCAAGAGACCCAGTACTTC. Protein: CASSLTSGGQETQYF.

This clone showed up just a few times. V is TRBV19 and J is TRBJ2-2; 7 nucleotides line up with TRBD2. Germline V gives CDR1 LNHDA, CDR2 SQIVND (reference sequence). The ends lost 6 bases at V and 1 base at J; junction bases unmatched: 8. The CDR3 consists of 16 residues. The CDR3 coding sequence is TGTGCCAGTAGACAGCGGGGTGGGGTGAACACCGGGGAGCTGTTTTTT. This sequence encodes CASRQRGGVNTGELFF.

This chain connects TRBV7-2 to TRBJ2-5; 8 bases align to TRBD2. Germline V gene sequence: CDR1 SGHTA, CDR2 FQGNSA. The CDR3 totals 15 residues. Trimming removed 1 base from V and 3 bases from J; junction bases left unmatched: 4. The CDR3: CASSLGGTREETQYF. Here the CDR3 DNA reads TGTGCCAGCAGCTTAGGAGGGACTAGGGAAGAGACCCAGTACTTC.